The rows below give T cell receptor beta chains drawn from one sample of a study of identical twins. One entry per CDR3 protein results from TCRdb running MiXCR on the 5' RACE reads. The sample lists about 520,000 distinct CDR3 sequences, roughly 21% occurring once. This sample also belongs to another study, concerning T cells expressing NK-cell markers.

Sequenced: CD4+ T cells sorted from blood. The receptors were gathered from a young woman in good health. Both conserved end residues are part of each CDR3. Each record gives: D gene, CDR3 length, V gene, J gene, clone size, CDR3 protein, CDR3 DNA. D genes are given only for firm matches. The listing skips clone size in some rows; elsewhere it reads once, few, many or a size class.

D: .
length: 13
V: TRBV7-2
J: TRBJ1-1
size: .
CDR3: CASSIYRVAEAFF
DNA: TGTGCCAGCAGCATCTACAGGGTTGCTGAAGCTTTCTTT

D: .
length: 14
V: TRBV6-2/TRBV6-3
J: TRBJ2-5
size: few
CDR3: CASSYQLKPETQYF
DNA: TGTGCCAGCAGTTACCAACTCAAACCAGAGACCCAGTACTTC

D: TRBD1
length: 15
V: TRBV4-2
J: TRBJ1-4
size: many
CDR3: CASSQGDRDDEKLFF
DNA: TGTGCCAGCAGCCAAGGGGACAGGGATGATGAAAAACTGTTTTTT

D: .
length: 16
V: TRBV5-1
J: TRBJ2-1
size: .
CDR3: CASSLRSGSPYNEQFF
DNA: TGCGCCAGCAGCTTGCGATCAGGGTCCCCCTACAATGAGCAGTTCTTC

D: .
length: 12
V: TRBV24-1
J: TRBJ2-3
size: .
CDR3: CATSDSSNTQYF
DNA: TGTGCCACCAGTGATTCCAGTAACACGCAGTATTTT

D: TRBD2
length: 14
V: TRBV6-2/TRBV6-3
J: TRBJ2-7
size: few
CDR3: CASSYRLADGEQYF
DNA: TGTGCCAGCAGTTATAGACTAGCGGACGGCGAGCAGTACTTC

D: .
length: 17
V: TRBV6-2/TRBV6-3
J: TRBJ2-1
size: few
CDR3: CASSYSKGRGRNNEQFF
DNA: TGTGCCAGCAGTTACTCGAAGGGCCGAGGACGGAACAATGAGCAGTTCTTC

D: .
length: 12
V: TRBV20-1
J: TRBJ2-5
size: .
CDR3: CSAHPTGETQYF
DNA: TGCAGTGCACACCCCACAGGGGAGACCCAGTACTTC

D: .
length: 13
V: TRBV20-1
J: TRBJ2-5
size: few
CDR3: CSASVPGSGTQYF
DNA: TGCAGTGCTAGTGTTCCGGGGTCGGGGACCCAGTACTTC

D: .
length: 16
V: TRBV20-1
J: TRBJ2-1
size: few
CDR3: CSASWGYGPDHNEQFF
DNA: TGCAGTGCTAGTTGGGGTTACGGCCCTGATCACAATGAGCAGTTCTTC

D: .
length: 14
V: TRBV7-2
J: TRBJ1-5
size: few
CDR3: CASSSGGRNQPQHF
DNA: TGTGCCAGCAGCTCAGGAGGGCGCAATCAGCCCCAGCATTTT

D: TRBD1
length: 13
V: TRBV29-1
J: TRBJ2-7
size: many
CDR3: CSVVGQGTGEQYF
DNA: TGCAGCGTCGTGGGACAGGGGACGGGGGAGCAGTACTTC

D: TRBD1
length: 17
V: TRBV11-3
J: TRBJ2-1
size: .
CDR3: CASSPSRGTGPYNEQFF
DNA: TGTGCCAGCAGCCCTAGTAGGGGGACAGGGCCCTACAATGAGCAGTTCTTC

D: TRBD1
length: 14
V: TRBV20-1
J: TRBJ1-5
size: .
CDR3: CSALPGQGARPQHF
DNA: TGCAGTGCTTTACCGGGACAGGGGGCTAGGCCCCAGCATTTT

D: .
length: 14
V: TRBV5-1
J: TRBJ2-7
size: few
CDR3: CASSLVGALFGQYF
DNA: TGCGCCAGCAGCTTGGTGGGGGCGCTGTTTGGGCAGTACTTC

D: TRBD1
length: 13
V: TRBV12-3/TRBV12-4
J: TRBJ1-5
size: many
CDR3: CASRTGSNQPQHF
DNA: TGTGCCAGCAGGACAGGGAGTAATCAGCCCCAGCATTTT

D: .
length: 14
V: TRBV7-3
J: TRBJ1-3
size: few
CDR3: CASSLGPEGNTIYF
DNA: TGTGCCAGCAGCTTAGGTCCGGAGGGAAACACCATATATTTT

D: .
length: 13
V: TRBV29-1
J: TRBJ1-1
size: few
CDR3: CSVSTDLDTEAFF
DNA: TGCAGCGTGTCGACCGATCTAGACACTGAAGCTTTCTTT

D: .
length: 16
V: TRBV4-2
J: TRBJ1-2
size: .
CDR3: CASSQDEADRLYGYTF
DNA: TGTGCCAGCAGCCAAGATGAAGCAGACCGACTCTATGGCTACACCTTC

D: .
length: 16
V: TRBV12-5
J: TRBJ2-1
size: few
CDR3: CASGLVRQGGGNEQFF
DNA: TGTGCTAGTGGTTTGGTAAGACAGGGAGGGGGCAATGAGCAGTTCTTC

D: TRBD2
length: 17
V: TRBV20-1
J: TRBJ2-6
size: .
CDR3: CSARDGTRFTGANVLTF
DNA: TGCAGTGCTAGAGATGGGACTAGGTTTACAGGGGCCAACGTCCTGACTTTC

D: .
length: 14
V: TRBV7-6
J: TRBJ2-3
size: .
CDR3: CASSFAGGSDTQYF
DNA: TGTGCCAGCAGCTTCGCCGGCGGCTCAGATACGCAGTATTTT

D: TRBD2
length: 14
V: TRBV20-1
J: TRBJ2-1
size: few
CDR3: CSARRGVGHNEQFF
DNA: TGCAGTGCCCGTCGGGGGGTGGGTCACAATGAGCAGTTCTTC

D: .
length: 14
V: TRBV28
J: TRBJ1-3
size: .
CDR3: CASSLSFPGNTIYF
DNA: TGTGCCAGCAGTTTATCCTTTCCTGGAAACACCATATATTTT

D: .
length: 12
V: TRBV20-1
J: TRBJ1-2
size: .
CDR3: CSAPDSYQGYTF
DNA: TGCAGTGCCCCGGACAGCTATCAGGGCTACACCTTC

D: .
length: 14
V: TRBV12-3/TRBV12-4
J: TRBJ1-5
size: few
CDR3: CASSTQGGNQPQHF
DNA: TGTGCCAGCAGCACCCAGGGAGGCAATCAGCCCCAGCATTTT

D: TRBD2
length: 15
V: TRBV6-1
J: TRBJ2-7
size: .
CDR3: CASSPPSGDSYEQYF
DNA: TGTGCCAGCAGCCCCCCGAGCGGGGACTCCTACGAGCAGTACTTC

D: .
length: 11
V: TRBV29-1
J: TRBJ1-1
size: .
CDR3: CSVAQGSEAFF
DNA: TGCAGCGTCGCTCAGGGTTCTGAAGCTTTCTTT

D: .
length: 16
V: TRBV20-1
J: TRBJ2-3
size: few
CDR3: CSALPLGLGEGDTQYF
DNA: TGCAGTGCCCTACCCCTTGGGCTCGGGGAAGGTGATACGCAGTATTTT

D: TRBD2
length: 15
V: TRBV6-1
J: TRBJ2-7
size: .
CDR3: CASRAGLRGPYEQYF
DNA: TGTGCCAGCAGAGCGGGACTACGGGGCCCATACGAGCAGTACTTC

D: .
length: 11
V: TRBV4-3
J: TRBJ2-5
size: .
CDR3: CASKKGETQYF
DNA: TGCGCCAGCAAGAAGGGAGAGACCCAGTACTTC

D: TRBD2
length: 16
V: TRBV20-1
J: TRBJ2-1
size: medium-sized
CDR3: CSASVLAGGPYNEQFF
DNA: TGCAGTGCTAGTGTATTAGCGGGAGGGCCTTACAATGAGCAGTTCTTC

D: TRBD2
length: 14
V: TRBV20-1
J: TRBJ2-7
size: .
CDR3: CSAQGLAAPYEQYF
DNA: TGCAGTGCTCAGGGACTAGCGGCACCCTACGAGCAGTACTTC

D: TRBD1
length: 13
V: TRBV3-1
J: TRBJ1-2
size: .
CDR3: CASRRQGAYGYTF
DNA: TGTGCCAGCAGGAGACAGGGGGCCTATGGCTACACCTTC

D: .
length: 15
V: TRBV20-1
J: TRBJ2-7
size: few
CDR3: CSARDPLQGGNEQYF
DNA: TGCAGTGCTAGAGACCCTCTTCAGGGGGGAAACGAGCAGTACTTC

D: .
length: 13
V: TRBV4-1
J: TRBJ2-5
size: .
CDR3: CASSQGTTMTQYF
DNA: TGCGCCAGCAGCCAAGGCACTACGATGACCCAGTACTTC

D: .
length: 14
V: TRBV20-1
J: TRBJ2-7
size: .
CDR3: CSAPLYSGGGEQYF
DNA: TGCAGTGCTCCCCTTTACTCCGGAGGCGGTGAGCAGTACTTC

D: TRBD1
length: 15
V: TRBV7-9
J: TRBJ1-4
size: few
CDR3: CASSLGWDSNEKLFF
DNA: TGTGCCAGCAGCTTAGGCTGGGACAGTAATGAAAAACTGTTTTTT

D: TRBD2
length: 15
V: TRBV12-3/TRBV12-4
J: TRBJ2-3
size: many
CDR3: CASTLGTIHADTQYF
DNA: TGTGCCAGCACCCTAGGGACTATCCACGCAGATACGCAGTATTTT

D: .
length: 13
V: TRBV6-2/TRBV6-3
J: TRBJ2-3
size: once
CDR3: CASSPPWGDTQYF
DNA: TGTGCCAGCAGTCCTCCATGGGGAGATACGCAGTATTTT

D: .
length: 12
V: TRBV12-3/TRBV12-4
J: TRBJ2-1
size: few
CDR3: CASSPAGYEQFF
DNA: TGTGCCAGCAGTCCAGCAGGCTATGAGCAGTTCTTC

D: TRBD2
length: 17
V: TRBV27
J: TRBJ2-1
size: few
CDR3: CASIPLTSGGSYNEQFF
DNA: TGTGCCAGCATCCCTCTAACTAGCGGGGGATCCTACAATGAGCAGTTCTTC

D: .
length: 13
V: TRBV20-1
J: TRBJ1-1
size: few
CDR3: CSAAPDRNTEAFF
DNA: TGCAGTGCTGCCCCCGACAGGAACACTGAAGCTTTCTTT

D: .
length: 14
V: TRBV5-1
J: TRBJ2-1
size: many
CDR3: CASSLNREVNEQFF
DNA: TGCGCCAGCAGCTTGAACAGGGAGGTCAATGAGCAGTTCTTC

D: .
length: 14
V: TRBV2
J: TRBJ1-2
size: few
CDR3: CASSYLEGVVGYTF
DNA: TGTGCCAGCAGCTACTTAGAGGGGGTCGTGGGCTACACCTTC

D: .
length: 14
V: TRBV20-1
J: TRBJ2-1
size: .
CDR3: CSASRGSAGNEQFF
DNA: TGCAGTGCCAGTCGGGGTTCAGCTGGCAATGAGCAGTTCTTC

D: TRBD1
length: 14
V: TRBV5-6
J: TRBJ2-7
size: few
CDR3: CASSLVPTGAEQYF
DNA: TGTGCCAGCAGCTTGGTACCCACAGGGGCCGAGCAGTACTTC

D: .
length: 15
V: TRBV4-1
J: TRBJ1-1
size: .
CDR3: CASSRTGTGNTEAFF
DNA: TGCGCCAGCAGCCGTACCGGGACGGGGAACACTGAAGCTTTCTTT